Below, one TCR beta chain is given with its context. Its target is not known. An overlapping HIV-1 Gag peptide pool stimulated these cells at 1 ug/peptide/mL. Sorting selected CD4+ T cells upregulating both CD40 ligand and CD69. CD4+ T cell counts exceeded 400 cells/uL; CMV serology was positive. The entry originates in a study of persistence of HIV-infected CD4 T cells. The overall study: Median time on suppressive ART was 7 to 9 years. Overall study results and limits: TCR oligoclonality correlated with proviral oligoclonality in the same sorted populations.

The length of the CDR3 is 14 residues. V lost 1 base to trimming and J lost 1 base, with 7 bases between them. Germline assignment: CDR1 SGHVS and CDR2 FQNEAQ. This was the immunoSEQ version 4 assay in survey mode. Profiling relied on immunoSEQ multiplex PCR, and the TCRdb table lists in-frame clones only, not all of them. Of roughly 25,000 clones listed, about 74% are singletons. V is TRBV7-8 and J is TRBJ1-2; D is unresolved. This specimen was CD4+ T cells sorted from PBMCs after approximately 20-hour stimulation, taken from a patient who received antiretroviral therapy. This sequence originates from an adult man with HIV who was CMV-seropositive. This CDR3 is CASSLGRSNYGYTF. CDR3 bases: TGTGCCAGCAGCTTAGGCAGAAGTAACTATGGCTACACCTTC. Based on the CDR3 plus reference TRBV7-8 and TRBJ1-2, the full variable domain is GAGVSQSPRYKVAKRGQDVALRCDPISGHVSLFWYQQALGQGPEFLTYFQNEAQLDKSGLPSDRFFAERPEGSVSTLKIQRTQQEDSAVYLCASSLGRSNYGYTFGSGTRLTVV.